The clone carrying this T cell receptor (beta chain) was seen a few times. Its cognate antigen is unknown. The data belong to a study of cytomegalovirus exposure and HLA in healthy donors. Whole-study findings and limits: TCR beta sequences reportedly predicted most subjects' HLA-A and HLA-B alleles accurately.

Germline V gives CDR1 MNHNS, CDR2 SASEGT. The V segment lost 4 bases and the J segment 1 base; nucleotides outside the gene matches: 3. The CDR3 loop spans 14 amino acids. Vbeta (60) and Jbeta (13) primers were used in the PCR. Repertoires were generated with immunoSEQ multiplex PCR, while TCRdb's copy carries only in-frame clones and drops some. This table holds approximately 240,000 clones, about 80% found once. The chain has TRBV6-1 and TRBJ1-1; TRBD1 matches 7 bases. The source is a middle-aged woman in good health and CMV-seronegative. The sample taken for sequencing was PBMCs. CDR3 region: CASSGYRGNTEAFF. The CDR3 DNA reads as TGTGCCAGCAGTGGGTACAGGGGGAACACTGAAGCTTTCTTT.